This T cell receptor (beta chain) was retrieved from a study of blood T cell repertoires in COVID-19. J gave up 7 bases and V 4 bases, and 6 bases lay outside the gene matches. CDR1 SGHDT and CDR2 YYEEEE come from the germline V gene. The CDR3 runs 14 residues. Methods used by the authors: From reference gene primer amplification, estimates of nucleated cell counts were derived. TCRdb's table, derived via immunoSEQ multiplex PCR, lists solely in-frame clones and lacks some. V and J calls and clone size are copied from that table; D and trimming were computed from the DNA. The sample includes roughly 500,000 clones, 85% to 90% of them seen just once. Patients from Seattle were sampled longitudinally, starting during active infection. This clone was seen only a few times.

The sequence derives from a man aged 18 to 30 with COVID-19, enrolled during active disease. V gene TRBV5-6 combines with J gene TRBJ1-1; 11 bases align to TRBD1. Sequenced sample: peripheral blood. CDR3 in DNA: TGTGCCAGCAGCCGGGACAGGGGGACGGGTGAAGCTTTCTTT. This gives the protein CASSRDRGTGEAFF.